These T cell receptor beta chains were read from a single sample in a study of blood T cell repertoires in COVID-19. Libraries were prepared by immunoSEQ multiplex PCR; TCRdb keeps only in-frame clonotypes and omits some of them. Seen here are under 85,000 clones, around 80% observed once, and the top ten hold about an eighth. The sequenced sample was peripheral blood. The receptors derive from a man aged 50 to 59 with COVID-19, enrolled during active disease. Both conserved end residues are part of each CDR3.

v_gene: TRBV7-9
j_gene: TRBJ1-5
CDR3aa: CASSPGQGRGKPQHF

v_gene: TRBV29-1
j_gene: TRBJ1-1
CDR3aa: CSVQDRANTEAFF

v_gene: TRBV5-4
j_gene: TRBJ1-4
CDR3aa: CASSLDQQGVGKLFF

v_gene: TRBV14
j_gene: TRBJ2-3
CDR3aa: CASSQGAGTQYF

v_gene: TRBV6-1
j_gene: TRBJ1-5
CDR3aa: CASGGYSNQPQHF

v_gene: TRBV27
j_gene: TRBJ2-7
CDR3aa: CASSPRTGVYEQYF

v_gene: TRBV4-2
j_gene: TRBJ1-4
CDR3aa: CASSQLTGGNEKLFF

v_gene: TRBV6-1
j_gene: TRBJ1-5
CDR3aa: CASSEGEENQPQHF

v_gene: TRBV4-3
j_gene: TRBJ2-5
CDR3aa: CASSQQTGGETQYF

v_gene: TRBV19
j_gene: TRBJ2-6
CDR3aa: CASSIDRVTGANVLTF

v_gene: TRBV9
j_gene: TRBJ1-3
CDR3aa: CASSPRDRGSSGNTIYF

v_gene: TRBV4-2
j_gene: TRBJ1-6
CDR3aa: CASSQDQGQLDSPLHF

v_gene: TRBV3-1/TRBV3-2
j_gene: TRBJ1-5
CDR3aa: CASSQEVGGVNQPQHF

v_gene: TRBV9
j_gene: TRBJ1-4
CDR3aa: CASSSPYQGAQNEKLFF

v_gene: TRBV5-4
j_gene: TRBJ1-2
CDR3aa: CASSFTGGNYGYTF

v_gene: TRBV9
j_gene: TRBJ1-2
CDR3aa: CASSVESGPSYGYTF